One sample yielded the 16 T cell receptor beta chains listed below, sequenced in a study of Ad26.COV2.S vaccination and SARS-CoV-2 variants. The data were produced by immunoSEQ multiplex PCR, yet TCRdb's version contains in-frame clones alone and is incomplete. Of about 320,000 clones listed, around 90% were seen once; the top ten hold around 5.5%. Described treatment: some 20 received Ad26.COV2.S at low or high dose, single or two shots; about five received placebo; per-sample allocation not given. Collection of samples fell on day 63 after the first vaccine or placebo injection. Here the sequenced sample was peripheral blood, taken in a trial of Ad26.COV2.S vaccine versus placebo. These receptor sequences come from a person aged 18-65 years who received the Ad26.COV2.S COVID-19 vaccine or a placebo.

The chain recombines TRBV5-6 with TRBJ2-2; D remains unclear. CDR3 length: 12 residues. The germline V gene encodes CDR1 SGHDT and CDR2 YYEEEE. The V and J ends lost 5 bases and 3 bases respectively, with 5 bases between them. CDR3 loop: CASSWDTGELFF. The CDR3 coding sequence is TGTGCCAGCAGTTGGGACACCGGGGAGCTGTTTTTT.

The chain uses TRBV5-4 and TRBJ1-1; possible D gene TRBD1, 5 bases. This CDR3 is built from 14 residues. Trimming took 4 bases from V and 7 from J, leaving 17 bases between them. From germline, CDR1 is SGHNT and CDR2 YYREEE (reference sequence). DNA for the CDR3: TGTGCCAGCAGCCTCCCGGGGGGTTCAGGTGAAGCTTTCTTT. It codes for CASSLPGGSGEAFF.

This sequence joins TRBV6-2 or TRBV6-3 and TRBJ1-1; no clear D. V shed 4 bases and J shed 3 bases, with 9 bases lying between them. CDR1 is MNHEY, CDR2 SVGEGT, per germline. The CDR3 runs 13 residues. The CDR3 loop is CASSLAGYTEAFF. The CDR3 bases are TGTGCCAGCAGTTTAGCGGGGTACACTGAAGCTTTCTTT.

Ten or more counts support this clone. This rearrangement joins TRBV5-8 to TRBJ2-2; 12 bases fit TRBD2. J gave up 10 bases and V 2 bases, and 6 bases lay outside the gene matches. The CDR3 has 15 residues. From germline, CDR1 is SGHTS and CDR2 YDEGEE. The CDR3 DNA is TGTGCCAGCAGCTTCGGTCTAGCGGGAGGGGAGGAGCTGTTTTTT. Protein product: CASSFGLAGGEELFF.

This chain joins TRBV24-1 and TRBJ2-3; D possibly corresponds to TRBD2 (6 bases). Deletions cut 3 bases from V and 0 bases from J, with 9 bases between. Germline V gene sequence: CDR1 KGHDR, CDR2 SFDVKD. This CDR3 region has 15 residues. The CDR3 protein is CATSDPTSSTDTQYF. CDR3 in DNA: TGTGCCACCAGTGATCCAACTAGCAGCACAGATACGCAGTATTTT.

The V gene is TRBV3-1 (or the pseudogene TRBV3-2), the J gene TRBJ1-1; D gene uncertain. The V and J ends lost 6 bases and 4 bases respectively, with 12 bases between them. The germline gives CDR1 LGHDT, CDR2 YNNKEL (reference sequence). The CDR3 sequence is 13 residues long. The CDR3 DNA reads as TGTGCCAGCAGATTTAAGGGAGGCACTGAAGCTTTCTTT. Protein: CASRFKGGTEAFF.

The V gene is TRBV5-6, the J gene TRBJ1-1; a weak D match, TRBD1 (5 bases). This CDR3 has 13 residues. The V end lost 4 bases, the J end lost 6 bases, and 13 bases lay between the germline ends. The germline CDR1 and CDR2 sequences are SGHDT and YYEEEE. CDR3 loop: CASSRGSTAEAFF. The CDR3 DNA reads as TGTGCCAGCAGCCGGGGGTCGACTGCTGAAGCTTTCTTT.

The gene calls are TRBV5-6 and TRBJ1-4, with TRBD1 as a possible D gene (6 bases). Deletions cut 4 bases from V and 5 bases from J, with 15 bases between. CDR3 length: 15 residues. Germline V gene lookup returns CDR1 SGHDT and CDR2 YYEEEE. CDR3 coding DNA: TGTGCCAGCAGCGTGTCCGGGACACCGAATGAAAAACTGTTTTTT. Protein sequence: CASSVSGTPNEKLFF.

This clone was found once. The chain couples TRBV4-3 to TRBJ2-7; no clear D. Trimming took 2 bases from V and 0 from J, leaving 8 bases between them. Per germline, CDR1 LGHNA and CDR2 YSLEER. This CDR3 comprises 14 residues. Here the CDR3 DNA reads TGCGCCAGCAGCCAAAGGTCACTCTCCTACGAGCAGTACTTC. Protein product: CASSQRSLSYEQYF.

The CDR3 nucleotides are TGTGCCAGCAGTTACTTACCGGACAGGGTTGGAACTGAAGCTTTCTTT. It encodes CASSYLPDRVGTEAFF. The rearrangement links TRBV6-2 or TRBV6-3 to TRBJ1-1, with 8 bases identical to TRBD1. CDR3 length: 16 amino acids. From germline, CDR1 is MNHEY and CDR2 SVGEGT. V was clipped by 1 base and J by 5 bases; unmatched bases: 9.

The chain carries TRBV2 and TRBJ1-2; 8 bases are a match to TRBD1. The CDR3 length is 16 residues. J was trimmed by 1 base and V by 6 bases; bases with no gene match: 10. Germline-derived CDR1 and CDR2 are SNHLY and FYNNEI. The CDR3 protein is CASRGAGGLINYGYTF. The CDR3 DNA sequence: TGTGCCAGCAGGGGGGCAGGGGGCCTGATTAACTATGGCTACACCTTC.

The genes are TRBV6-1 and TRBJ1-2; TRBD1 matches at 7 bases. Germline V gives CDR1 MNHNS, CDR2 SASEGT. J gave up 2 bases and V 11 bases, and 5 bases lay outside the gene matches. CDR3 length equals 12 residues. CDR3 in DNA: TGTGCCTCAGGGGGGTCGAACTATGGCTACACCTTC. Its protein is CASGGSNYGYTF.

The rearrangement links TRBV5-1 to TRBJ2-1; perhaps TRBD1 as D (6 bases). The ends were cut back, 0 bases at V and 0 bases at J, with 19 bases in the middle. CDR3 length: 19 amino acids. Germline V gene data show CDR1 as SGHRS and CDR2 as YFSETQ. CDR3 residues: CASSLVGGSQQFSYNEQFF. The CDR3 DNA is TGCGCCAGCAGCTTGGTTGGGGGCAGTCAGCAGTTCTCCTACAATGAGCAGTTCTTC.

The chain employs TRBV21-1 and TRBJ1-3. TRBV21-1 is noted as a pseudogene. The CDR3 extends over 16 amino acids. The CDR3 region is CASSKGPRVPGNTIYF. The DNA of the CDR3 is TGTGCCAGCAGCAAAGGCCCTAGGGTTCCTGGAAACACCATATATTTT.

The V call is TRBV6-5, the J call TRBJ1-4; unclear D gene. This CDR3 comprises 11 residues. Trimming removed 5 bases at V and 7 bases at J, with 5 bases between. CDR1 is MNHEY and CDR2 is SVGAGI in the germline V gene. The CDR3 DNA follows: TGTGCCAGCAGTAGCGGTGAAAAACTGTTTTTT. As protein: CASSSGEKLFF.

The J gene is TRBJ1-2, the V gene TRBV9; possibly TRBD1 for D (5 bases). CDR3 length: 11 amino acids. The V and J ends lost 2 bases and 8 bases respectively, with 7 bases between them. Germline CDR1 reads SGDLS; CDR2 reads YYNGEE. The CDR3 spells CASSVAGGYTF. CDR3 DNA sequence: TGTGCCAGCAGCGTTGCAGGGGGCTACACCTTC.